The rows below give T cell receptor beta chains drawn from one sample of a study of T cell responses to AZD1222 COVID-19 vaccine. Generated by immunoSEQ multiplex PCR, the TCRdb table keeps only in-frame clones and is missing some. The table shows around 180,000 clones, with around 90% occurring only once. This sample comprised peripheral blood, obtained on day 0 of AZD1222 vaccination. These receptors were obtained from an adult in good health. Each CDR3 is given with its conserved first and last residue. The D gene is left open where the match is weak. Expanded clones are given a class, and other clones once, few, many or no size at all.

NA	TRBD2	TRBV4-1	TRBJ2-1	15	CASSSGLAAYNEQFF	TGCGCCAGCAGCTCTGGACTAGCTGCCTACAATGAGCAGTTCTTC
NA	TRBD1	TRBV9	TRBJ1-1	19	CASSVGRGWVDRENTEAFF	TGTGCCAGCAGCGTAGGACGTGGGTGGGTGGACAGGGAGAACACTGAAGCTTTCTTT
NA	NA	TRBV4-2	TRBJ1-2	14	CASSQAPGADGYTF	TGTGCCAGCAGCCAAGCCCCGGGGGCGGATGGCTACACCTTC
NA	TRBD2	TRBV7-8	TRBJ2-5	14	CASSLTGTKETQYF	TGTGCCAGCAGCTTGACCGGGACTAAAGAGACCCAGTACTTC
NA	TRBD2	TRBV4-2	TRBJ2-1	17	CASSQDRGTSGTNEQFF	TGTGCCAGCAGCCAAGATCGGGGGACTAGCGGGACCAATGAGCAGTTCTTC
NA	NA	TRBV10-3	TRBJ1-1	13	CAISGPVGTEAFF	TGTGCCATCAGTGGACCCGTGGGCACTGAAGCTTTCTTT
NA	TRBD1	TRBV27	TRBJ1-2	14	CASTRDRRNYGYTF	TGTGCCAGCACTCGGGACAGAAGAAACTATGGCTACACCTTC
NA	NA	TRBV7-2	TRBJ2-1	15	CASSSEADSYNEQFF	TGTGCCAGCAGCTCGGAAGCTGACTCCTACAATGAGCAGTTCTTC
NA	NA	TRBV7-8	TRBJ2-6	17	CASSLGAGSSGANVLTF	TGTGCCAGCAGCTTAGGTGCGGGTAGCTCTGGGGCCAACGTCCTGACTTTC
few	TRBD1	TRBV5-6	TRBJ1-1	17	CASSYQTGDGVNTEAFF	TGTGCCAGCAGCTACCAAACAGGGGATGGGGTGAACACTGAAGCTTTCTTT
NA	NA	TRBV27	TRBJ2-7	13	CASSFGGQYEQYF	TGTGCCAGCAGTTTCGGGGGGCAGTACGAGCAGTACTTC
NA	NA	TRBV2	TRBJ1-2	13	CASSEGRTYGYTF	TGTGCCAGCAGTGAGGGACGGACCTATGGCTACACCTTC
NA	NA	TRBV7-9	TRBJ2-7	12	CASSLALHEQYF	TGTGCCAGCAGCTTGGCTCTCCACGAGCAGTACTTC
once	NA	TRBV9	TRBJ2-2	13	CASSARNTGELFF	TGTGCCAGCAGCGCCCGGAACACCGGGGAGCTGTTTTTT
NA	NA	TRBV18	TRBJ2-2	15	CAGRGPGPNTGELFF	TGTGCCGGACGGGGTCCGGGTCCCAACACCGGGGAGCTGTTTTTT
NA	NA	TRBV4-1	TRBJ2-7	16	CASSQDRAQGTYEQYF	TGCGCCAGCAGCCAAGATCGGGCACAGGGTACCTACGAGCAGTACTTC
NA	NA	TRBV5-1	TRBJ1-3	14	CASSDGTPGNTIYF	TGCGCCAGCAGCGACGGGACCCCTGGAAACACCATATATTTT
NA	NA	TRBV10-3	TRBJ2-7	15	CAISENPGGSYEQYF	TGTGCCATCAGTGAGAATCCCGGCGGGTCCTACGAGCAGTACTTC
NA	NA	TRBV18	TRBJ2-3	15	CASSPVISSTDTQYF	TGTGCCAGCTCACCAGTCATTTCTAGCACAGATACGCAGTATTTT
NA	TRBD2	TRBV7-8	TRBJ2-7	15	CASSLELAGAYEQYF	TGTGCCAGCAGCTTAGAACTAGCGGGGGCCTACGAGCAGTACTTC
NA	NA	TRBV28	TRBJ1-1	13	CASRSQMNTEAFF	TGTGCCAGCAGGTCACAGATGAACACTGAAGCTTTCTTT
NA	NA	TRBV6-5	TRBJ2-4	15	CASMGRGEAKNIQYF	TGTGCCAGCATGGGACGGGGAGAGGCCAAAAACATTCAGTACTTC
NA	TRBD1	TRBV6-5	TRBJ2-1	16	CASSYSGLGQSNEQFF	TGTGCCAGCAGTTACTCCGGTTTGGGACAGTCCAATGAGCAGTTCTTC
few	NA	TRBV6-5	TRBJ1-6	15	CASSISTGYNSPLHF	TGTGCCAGCAGTATATCCACAGGGTATAATTCACCCCTCCACTTT
few	TRBD1	TRBV9	TRBJ2-2	17	CASSVDVTGHWTGELFF	TGTGCCAGCAGCGTAGACGTGACAGGGCATTGGACCGGGGAGCTGTTTTTT
NA	NA	TRBV9	TRBJ2-2	15	CASSVIQEPTGELFF	TGTGCCAGCAGCGTAATCCAGGAGCCAACCGGGGAGCTGTTTTTT
NA	NA	TRBV5-1	TRBJ2-7	14	CASSLTNSPYEQYF	TGCGCCAGCAGCTTGACAAACTCCCCCTACGAGCAGTACTTC
NA	TRBD2	TRBV4-2	TRBJ2-7	15	CASSPKLAGTYEQYF	TGTGCCAGCAGCCCAAAACTAGCGGGTACCTACGAGCAGTACTTC
NA	NA	TRBV5-6	TRBJ1-1	13	CASSTTWNTEAFF	TGTGCCAGCAGCACCACTTGGAACACTGAAGCTTTCTTT
NA	NA	TRBV9	TRBJ2-5	15	CASSVRGDLGETQYF	TGTGCCAGCAGCGTACGTGGGGATTTGGGGGAGACCCAGTACTTC
once	TRBD1	TRBV27	TRBJ1-6	13	CASSLDRSSPLHF	TGTGCCAGCAGTTTGGACAGGAGCTCACCCCTCCACTTT
few	NA	TRBV14	TRBJ1-1	13	CASSQGELTEAFF	TGTGCCAGCAGCCAAGGGGAACTCACTGAAGCTTTCTTT
NA	NA	TRBV21-1	TRBJ1-4	16	CANWGRALGTNEKLFF	TGTGCCAACTGGGGACGGGCTTTAGGAACTAATGAAAAACTGTTTTTT
NA	NA	TRBV6-1	TRBJ1-4	17	CASSADSWAGTNEKLFF	TGTGCCAGCAGTGCGGACAGTTGGGCCGGAACTAATGAAAAACTGTTTTTT
NA	NA	TRBV7-2	TRBJ2-2	13	CASRPRFTGELFF	TGTGCCAGCAGGCCCAGATTCACCGGGGAGCTGTTTTTT
NA	NA	TRBV11-3	TRBJ1-1	13	CASSRGMNTEAFF	TGTGCCAGCAGCCGGGGAATGAACACTGAAGCTTTCTTT
NA	NA	TRBV2	TRBJ2-1	15	CASNPGLPSGHEQFF	TGTGCCAGCAACCCGGGACTCCCCTCGGGCCATGAGCAGTTCTTC
once	NA	TRBV3-1/TRBV3-2	TRBJ1-6	14	CASSQLGDNSPLHF	TGTGCCAGCAGCCAACTGGGGGATAATTCACCCCTCCACTTT
few	NA	TRBV5-1	TRBJ1-6	12	CASSLNSGPLHF	TGCGCCAGCAGCTTAAATTCTGGACCCCTCCACTTT
NA	TRBD1	TRBV27	TRBJ2-2	17	CASSPGTGGVLTGELFF	TGTGCCAGCAGCCCAGGGACAGGGGGCGTTTTAACCGGGGAGCTGTTTTTT
NA	TRBD2	TRBV3-1/TRBV3-2	TRBJ2-2	17	CASSQMGGRADTGELFF	TGTGCCAGCAGCCAGATGGGCGGGAGGGCGGACACCGGGGAGCTGTTTTTT
NA	TRBD1	TRBV5-4	TRBJ1-4	14	CASSFRGGQEKLFF	TGTGCCAGCAGCTTTAGAGGGGGCCAGGAAAAACTGTTTTTT